The following is a T cell receptor beta chain sequence with its context. What it recognizes is unknown. This entry comes from a study of response to subunit inactivated influenza vaccine. Study-level findings and limits: T cells newly recruited by each seasonal influenza vaccination are few, the authors suggested.

From the RT-PCR reads, TCRdb called clonotypes with MiXCR, one entry per CDR3 protein. Among around 580,000 distinct CDR3 sequences listed, around 11% were seen once. V gave up 6 bases and J gave up 7 bases, with 19 bases separating them. The CDR3 is 14 residues long. The germline CDR1 and CDR2 sequences are SGHVS and FNYEAQ. The material sequenced was PBMCs from blood, taken on the day of vaccination. The sequence derives from a middle-aged man who received an inactivated influenza vaccine. This rearrangement joins TRBV7-6 to TRBJ2-7; tentatively, D is TRBD2 (5 bases). Here the CDR3 reads CASRPNLGSGEQYF. CDR3 DNA sequence: TGTGCCAGCAGACCCAACTTGGGGTCGGGGGAGCAGTACTTC.